These T cell receptor beta chains were read from a single sample in a study of cytomegalovirus exposure and HLA in healthy donors. The method was immunoSEQ multiplex PCR; TCRdb's version includes in-frame clones alone and lacks a portion of them. In the table there are around 200,000 clones, around 64% of which are singletons. Material: PBMCs. The receptors here all came from a man aged 40-55 years in good health and CMV-seropositive. The CDR3 runs from the conserved cysteine through the conserved F or W. Fields, in order: clone size, V gene, D gene, J gene, CDR3 DNA, CDR3 protein. The D gene is left open where the match is weak. Clone size appears in some rows only: once, few, many, or a class for an expanded clone.

-	TRBV5-1	-	TRBJ1-1	TGCGCCAGCAGCCCTAACAGGGACACTGAAGCTTTCTTT	CASSPNRDTEAFF
-	TRBV7-6	-	TRBJ2-5	TGTGCCAGCAGTTCTCGGGGAACAGCATGGTACCAAGAGACCCAGTACTTC	CASSSRGTAWYQETQYF
few	TRBV7-7	-	TRBJ2-5	TGTGCCAGCAGCTCCAGTCTTCCCCCTGGGACCCAGTACTTC	CASSSSLPPGTQYF
-	TRBV19	TRBD1	TRBJ2-2	TGTGCCAGTAGACCCTCGGACAGGGGCTACACCGGGGAGCTGTTTTTT	CASRPSDRGYTGELFF
-	TRBV9	-	TRBJ2-7	TGTGCCAGCAGCGTAGGACGGAGCTCCTACGAGCAGTACTTC	CASSVGRSSYEQYF
-	TRBV12-5	TRBD1	TRBJ1-5	TGTGCTAGTGGTTTGGAACAGGGGAATCAGCCCCAGCATTTT	CASGLEQGNQPQHF
-	TRBV5-6	-	TRBJ1-1	TGTGCCAGCAGCCCCCTAGGCTCGAAAATGAACACTGAAGCTTTCTTT	CASSPLGSKMNTEAFF
-	TRBV4-1	-	TRBJ2-7	TGCGCCAGCAGCCAGCGAATATCCTACGAGCAGTACTTC	CASSQRISYEQYF
-	TRBV19	TRBD1	TRBJ1-5	TGTGCCAGTAGTATAATGGGACAGGAGAATCAGCCCCAGCATTTT	CASSIMGQENQPQHF
-	TRBV5-8	TRBD1	TRBJ2-4	TGTGCCAGCAGCCCGGCGAGACAGGGAAAAAACATTCAGTACTTC	CASSPARQGKNIQYF
-	TRBV7-2	-	TRBJ1-1	TGTGCCAGCAGCTTCAGTAACACTGAAGCTTTCTTT	CASSFSNTEAFF
-	TRBV18	TRBD1	TRBJ1-1	TGTGCCAGCTCACCGTCGACAGGGGAAGGAACTGAAGCTTTCTTT	CASSPSTGEGTEAFF
-	TRBV6-5	TRBD2	TRBJ2-5	TGTGCCAGCAGGCGTGGGGAGGGAGAGACCCAGTACTTC	CASRRGEGETQYF
-	TRBV2	-	TRBJ2-3	TGTGCCAGCAGTGATGGCGGGGGCAGCACAGATACGCAGTATTTT	CASSDGGGSTDTQYF
-	TRBV6-5	-	TRBJ2-7	TGTGCCAGCAGTCTAGATGGGAGATACGAGCAGTACTTC	CASSLDGRYEQYF
-	TRBV4-3	-	TRBJ2-2	TGCGCCAGCAGCCAAGACTTGGGGGGAACCGGGGAGCTGTTTTTT	CASSQDLGGTGELFF
once	TRBV28	-	TRBJ1-6	TGTGCCAGCAGTTCTAGGTCCTTTTCATCACCCCTCCACTTT	CASSSRSFSSPLHF
-	TRBV7-8	TRBD1	TRBJ1-5	TGTGCCAGCAGCGGGACCGGGACAGGCCAATATAGCAATCAGCCCCAGCATTTT	CASSGTGTGQYSNQPQHF
-	TRBV5-1	TRBD1	TRBJ1-1	TGCGCCAGCAGCTCTCAGGGGGGAGCTTTCTTT	CASSSQGGAFF
-	TRBV7-6	TRBD1	TRBJ2-2	TGTGCCAGCAGGGCCTTCGGACAGGGCACCGGGGAGCTGTTTTTT	CASRAFGQGTGELFF
few	TRBV18	-	TRBJ2-2	TGTGCCAGCTCACCGGGAGGGAACACCGGGGAGCTGTTTTTT	CASSPGGNTGELFF
-	TRBV6-6	-	TRBJ1-3	TGTGCCAGCAACGACTTACGGGTAGAGGCTGGAAACACCATATATTTT	CASNDLRVEAGNTIYF
-	TRBV7-3	TRBD2	TRBJ2-4	TGTGCCAGCAGCTTAACTCCGACTAGCGGCAACATTCAGTACTTC	CASSLTPTSGNIQYF
-	TRBV29-1	-	TRBJ1-1	TGCAGCGTAGCAGGGAGGGCCCAAGCTTTCTTT	CSVAGRAQAFF
-	TRBV6-5	-	TRBJ1-2	TGTGCCAGCAGTTACTCGAGAATCACTAGGGGCTACACCTTC	CASSYSRITRGYTF
-	TRBV9	TRBD2	TRBJ2-1	TGTGCCAGCAGCGTAGAGAGGGCGGGGGGCTACAATGAGCAGTTCTTC	CASSVERAGGYNEQFF
few	TRBV5-1	TRBD2	TRBJ2-5	TGCGCCAGCAGCCTGACGACTAGCGGGGGAGAGACCCAGTACTTC	CASSLTTSGGETQYF
-	TRBV9	TRBD1	TRBJ1-3	TGTGCCAGCAGCGTAGAGGACAGGGGGCGAGACACCATATATTTT	CASSVEDRGRDTIYF
once	TRBV2	-	TRBJ2-1	TGTGCCAGCAGTGGACGCCCCTGGGTGGGAGACACCGTAGATGAGCAGTTCTTC	CASSGRPWVGDTVDEQFF
few	TRBV7-8	-	TRBJ2-3	TGTGCCAGCAGCTTAGAGAAGCGACTTTCCTCCACAGATACGCAGTATTTT	CASSLEKRLSSTDTQYF
-	TRBV4-3	-	TRBJ1-1	TGCGCCAGCAGCCAACAGGGCCTGAACACTGAAGCTTTCTTT	CASSQQGLNTEAFF
few	TRBV5-6	-	TRBJ2-3	TGTGCCAGCAGCTTGGCGGGTGCGGATACGCAGTATTTT	CASSLAGADTQYF
once	TRBV5-1	-	TRBJ1-1	TGCGCCAGCAGCTTGGATCTCAAGGCAGGGCTAGCGTCTGAAGCTTTCTTT	CASSLDLKAGLASEAFF
-	TRBV6-1	-	TRBJ1-2	TGTGCCAGCAGTGAGGGGGGGGGTATTCGTGGCTATGGCTACACCTTC	CASSEGGGIRGYGYTF
-	TRBV29-1	-	TRBJ2-7	TGCAGCGTCGTGACAGGTAGCTCCTACGAGCAGTACTTC	CSVVTGSSYEQYF
-	TRBV4-2	TRBD2	TRBJ2-1	TGTGCCAGCAGCCAAGTAAGCGGGGGGGCCAATGAGCAGTTCTTC	CASSQVSGGANEQFF
-	TRBV5-1	TRBD1	TRBJ1-2	TGCGCCAGCAGCTCCTTGACAGGGTCGGACTATGGCTACACCTTC	CASSSLTGSDYGYTF
once	TRBV6-1	TRBD1	TRBJ1-6	TGTGCCAGCAGTGAACAACCGACAGGGGGAAATTCACCCCTCCACTTT	CASSEQPTGGNSPLHF
-	TRBV29-1	-	TRBJ1-2	TGCAGCGTGTACGGGGGAGCACCCTATGGCTACACCTTC	CSVYGGAPYGYTF
-	TRBV5-1	TRBD1	TRBJ1-6	TGCGCCAGCAGCTTGGAGGGACAGGGGAATTCACCCCTCCACTTT	CASSLEGQGNSPLHF
few	TRBV5-4	-	TRBJ2-1	TGTGCCAGCAGCTTGGACAGGAGCTCCTACAATGAGCAGTTCTTC	CASSLDRSSYNEQFF
-	TRBV27	-	TRBJ1-5	TGTGCCAGCAGTTTAGGAGTTTTAGGCAATCAGCCCCAGCATTTT	CASSLGVLGNQPQHF
-	TRBV7-9	TRBD1	TRBJ1-4	TGTGCCAGCAGCTACGCGCGGAGGGGGCAGTTTTTT	CASSYARRGQFF
-	TRBV30	-	TRBJ1-2	TGTGCCTGGAGTCCTAGTCTCAACTATGGCTACACCTTC	CAWSPSLNYGYTF
-	TRBV6-1	TRBD1	TRBJ1-1	TGTGCCAGCAGGGATCGGGACAGGGGTTGGACTGAAGCTTTCTTT	CASRDRDRGWTEAFF
-	TRBV5-1	-	TRBJ2-7	TGCGCCAGCAGCCCAGGGTTAATGGCCACCATGGTTCTGTACTTC	CASSPGLMATMVLYF
-	TRBV10-2	-	TRBJ2-3	TGCGCCAGCACCCCGGAGGACAGTGCTACAGATACGCAGTATTTT	CASTPEDSATDTQYF